This T cell receptor beta chain came from a study of blood T cell repertoires in COVID-19. Looked up from germline, CDR1 is MNHEY and CDR2 is SVGAGI. The CDR3 extends over 15 amino acids. V was clipped by 7 bases and J by 4 bases; unmatched bases: 9. The sample holds a few counts of this clone. Clones were read by immunoSEQ multiplex PCR, and TCRdb kept only the in-frame ones, dropping some. Found here are 60,000 to 70,000 clones, about 88% of them singletons; the top ten hold roughly a tenth. Researchers sorted participants into cohorts using their self-reported clinical history. Recovered Cohort 3 donors showed two negative PCRs, clearance, or symptom resolution.

Source material: PBMCs or T cells enriched from blood (not recorded which). The chain links TRBV6-5 to TRBJ2-3; 9 nucleotides match TRBD2. The source of this sequence is a woman aged 40 to 50 who had recovered from COVID-19. The CDR3 DNA reads TGTGCCAGCACTCCTCGAGCGGGGGGATCAGATACGCAGTATTTT. As protein: CASTPRAGGSDTQYF.